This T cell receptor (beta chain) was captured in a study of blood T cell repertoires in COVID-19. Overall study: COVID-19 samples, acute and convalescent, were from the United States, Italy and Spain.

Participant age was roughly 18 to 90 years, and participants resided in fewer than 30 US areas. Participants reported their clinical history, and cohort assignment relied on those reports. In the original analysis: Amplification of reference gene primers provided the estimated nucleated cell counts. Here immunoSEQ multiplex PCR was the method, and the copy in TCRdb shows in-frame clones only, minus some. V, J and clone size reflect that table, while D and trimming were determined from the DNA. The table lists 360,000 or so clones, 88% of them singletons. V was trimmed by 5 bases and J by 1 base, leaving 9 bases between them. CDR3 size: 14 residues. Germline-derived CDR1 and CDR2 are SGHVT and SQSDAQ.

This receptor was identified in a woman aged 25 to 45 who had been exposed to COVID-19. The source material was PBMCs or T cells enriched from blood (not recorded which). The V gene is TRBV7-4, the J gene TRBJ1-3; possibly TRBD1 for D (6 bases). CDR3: CASSRTGSGNTIYF. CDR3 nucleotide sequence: TGTGCCAGCAGCCGTACAGGGTCTGGAAACACCATATATTTT.